Listed below are T cell receptor beta chains from one sample, sequenced in a study of blood T cell repertoires in COVID-19. This table comes from immunoSEQ multiplex PCR, and its TCRdb copy is limited to in-frame clones, with some not included. The sample consists of 300,000 to 400,000 clones, about 83% of them appearing once. Material for sequencing was peripheral blood. The receptors here all came from a man aged 25 to 45 with active or convalescent COVID-19. Both conserved end residues are part of each CDR3. D genes are given only for firm matches. The listing skips clone size in some rows; elsewhere it reads once, few, many or a size class.

clone size	J gene	V gene	D gene	CDR3 protein	CDR3 DNA
NA	TRBJ1-3	TRBV30	TRBD1	CAWNAGTAGNTIYF	TGTGCCTGGAATGCCGGGACAGCTGGAAACACCATATATTTT
NA	TRBJ1-6	TRBV19	NA	CASSIREESPLHF	TGTGCCAGTAGTATCAGGGAAGAATCACCCCTCCACTTT
NA	TRBJ2-3	TRBV11-2	NA	CASSLNPGADTQYF	TGTGCCAGCAGCTTAAACCCAGGGGCAGATACGCAGTATTTT
NA	TRBJ2-5	TRBV19	TRBD1	CASSRQGASKTQYF	TGTGCCAGTAGTAGACAGGGGGCCTCGAAGACCCAGTACTTC
NA	TRBJ1-6	TRBV7-3	TRBD1	CASSLSRGQDNSPLHF	TGTGCCAGCAGCTTATCTCGGGGACAGGATAATTCACCCCTCCACTTT
NA	TRBJ2-7	TRBV7-2	TRBD1	CASTPTGTYEQYF	TGTGCCAGCACCCCGACAGGGACGTACGAGCAGTACTTC
NA	TRBJ1-5	TRBV10-3	TRBD1	CAISGQGANQPQHF	TGTGCCATCAGTGGACAGGGGGCGAATCAGCCCCAGCATTTT
NA	TRBJ1-1	TRBV30	NA	CAGHRVNTEAFF	TGTGCCGGCCACAGGGTGAACACTGAAGCTTTCTTT
once	TRBJ1-4	TRBV5-6	NA	CARVGRDEKLFF	TGTGCCAGAGTAGGGAGAGATGAAAAACTGTTTTTT
NA	TRBJ2-1	TRBV7-3	TRBD1	CASSSRGQATSYNEQFF	TGTGCCAGCAGCTCTAGAGGACAGGCGACCTCCTACAATGAGCAGTTCTTC
NA	TRBJ1-2	TRBV7-2	NA	CASSLVAGQFYTF	TGTGCCAGCAGCTTAGTCGCTGGACAGTTCTACACCTTC
NA	TRBJ2-1	TRBV30	TRBD2	CACAIAGEFYNEQFF	TGTGCCTGCGCAATAGCGGGAGAATTCTACAATGAGCAGTTCTTC
NA	TRBJ2-2	TRBV28	TRBD1	CASRAGGANTGELFF	TGTGCCAGCAGGGCAGGGGGCGCGAACACCGGGGAGCTGTTTTTT
NA	TRBJ2-3	TRBV7-9	NA	CASSLTLSSRATDTQYF	TGTGCCAGCAGCTTGACCCTTAGCTCCAGGGCTACAGATACGCAGTATTTT
NA	TRBJ2-7	TRBV4-3	TRBD2	CASSPKDGTRTSREQYF	TGCGCCAGCAGCCCCAAAGACGGGACTAGAACCTCGAGGGAGCAGTACTTC
NA	TRBJ1-1	TRBV20-1	NA	CSASRTVRQGAEAFF	TGCAGTGCTAGTCGGACGGTGCGGCAGGGCGCTGAAGCTTTCTTT
NA	TRBJ1-5	TRBV5-1	NA	CASSADGDYSNQPQHF	TGCGCCAGCAGCGCCGACGGGGACTATAGCAATCAGCCCCAGCATTTT
few	TRBJ2-2	TRBV9	NA	CASSVVVDGELFF	TGTGCCAGCAGCGTAGTAGTCGACGGGGAGCTGTTTTTT
NA	TRBJ2-7	TRBV4-1	NA	CASSQSSEQYF	TGCGCCAGCAGCCAATCTAGCGAGCAGTACTTC
NA	TRBJ1-4	TRBV29-1	TRBD1	CSVARTGGITNEKLFF	TGCAGCGTTGCCAGGACAGGGGGCATAACTAATGAAAAACTGTTTTTT
NA	TRBJ2-3	TRBV11-3	TRBD2	CASSYGGGRVTDTQYF	TGTGCCAGCAGCTACGGGGGCGGGAGGGTCACAGATACGCAGTATTTT
NA	TRBJ2-2	TRBV7-3	NA	CASSPFRRGTGELFF	TGTGCCAGCAGCCCTTTTAGGAGGGGCACCGGGGAGCTGTTTTTT
NA	TRBJ2-7	TRBV9	NA	CASSVGTPNTPYEQYF	TGTGCCAGCAGCGTAGGGACTCCCAATACCCCCTACGAGCAGTACTTC
NA	TRBJ1-5	TRBV4-2	NA	CASSQEQARQPQHF	TGTGCCAGCAGCCAAGAGCAGGCCCGTCAGCCCCAGCATTTT
NA	TRBJ1-5	TRBV27	NA	CASTVGGNQPQHF	TGTGCCAGCACTGTCGGGGGGAATCAGCCCCAGCATTTT
once	TRBJ1-1	TRBV12-3/TRBV12-4	NA	CASSAGRTEAFF	TGTGCCAGCAGTGCGGGACGAACTGAAGCTTTCTTT
NA	TRBJ1-2	TRBV19	TRBD1	CASSIGTGDYGYTF	TGTGCCAGTAGTATAGGTACAGGGGACTATGGCTACACCTTC
NA	TRBJ1-2	TRBV19	TRBD1	CASSPPRQGGNYGYTF	TGTGCCAGTAGTCCCCCCCGACAGGGTGGTAACTATGGCTACACCTTC
NA	TRBJ2-7	TRBV16	NA	CASSHKQDYEQYF	TGTGCCAGCAGCCACAAACAGGACTACGAGCAGTACTTC
NA	TRBJ2-7	TRBV18	TRBD2	CASSPPAGQLSGGAVYEQYF	TGTGCCAGCTCACCACCGGCGGGACAACTTAGCGGGGGGGCTGTTTACGAGCAGTACTTC
NA	TRBJ2-1	TRBV6-2/TRBV6-3	NA	CASSPHHGRGRYNEQFF	TGTGCCAGCAGTCCCCACCATGGAAGGGGAAGGTACAATGAGCAGTTCTTC
NA	TRBJ2-2	TRBV5-1	TRBD2	CASKKLASGANTGELFF	TGCGCCAGCAAAAAGTTGGCTAGCGGGGCGAACACCGGGGAGCTGTTTTTT
NA	TRBJ2-3	TRBV27	TRBD2	CASSLGGSSDTQYF	TGTGCCAGCAGTTTAGGCGGGAGTTCAGATACGCAGTATTTT
NA	TRBJ1-3	TRBV6-7	TRBD1	CASSFDRGGNTIYF	TGTGCCAGCAGTTTTGACAGGGGAGGAAACACCATATATTTT
NA	TRBJ2-7	TRBV9	TRBD1	CASSVGQGHYEQYF	TGTGCCAGCAGCGTAGGACAGGGCCACTACGAGCAGTACTTC
NA	TRBJ1-2	TRBV6-5	NA	CASSYGTIDYGYTF	TGTGCCAGCAGTTACGGGACTATTGACTATGGCTACACCTTC
once	TRBJ1-6	TRBV5-4	NA	CASSFEGYNSPLHF	TGTGCCAGCAGCTTCGAGGGTTATAATTCACCCCTCCACTTT
NA	TRBJ2-7	TRBV6-5	NA	CASSSFGRGGYEQYF	TGTGCCAGCAGTTCCTTCGGCAGGGGTGGATACGAGCAGTACTTC
NA	TRBJ2-3	TRBV7-2	TRBD2	CASSIYGGGTDTQYF	TGTGCCAGCAGCATTTATGGGGGGGGCACAGATACGCAGTATTTT
NA	TRBJ2-7	TRBV7-2	TRBD1	CASRPGQGFGEQYF	TGTGCCAGCAGGCCGGGACAGGGGTTCGGCGAGCAGTACTTC
NA	TRBJ1-1	TRBV29-1	NA	CSVVRGAMNTEAFF	TGCAGCGTTGTACGGGGGGCAATGAACACTGAAGCTTTCTTT
NA	TRBJ2-7	TRBV24-1	NA	CATSDPYGSPYEQYF	TGTGCCACCAGTGATCCGTACGGGAGCCCCTACGAGCAGTACTTC
NA	TRBJ1-2	TRBV30	NA	CAWSKGGYGYTF	TGTGCCTGGAGTAAGGGAGGCTATGGCTACACCTTC
once	TRBJ2-5	TRBV7-2	TRBD1	CASSLWPQGIETQYF	TGTGCCAGCAGCTTATGGCCACAGGGGATTGAGACCCAGTACTTC
NA	TRBJ2-4	TRBV5-1	NA	CASSRGLTDIQYF	TGCGCCAGCAGCAGGGGCTTAACGGACATTCAGTACTTC
NA	TRBJ2-1	TRBV3-1/TRBV3-2	NA	CASSQGGEQFF	TGTGCCAGCAGCCAAGGAGGTGAGCAGTTCTTC
once	TRBJ1-5	TRBV7-2	NA	CASSLGGRDPNQPQHF	TGTGCCAGCAGCTTAGGGGGGCGCGATCCCAATCAGCCCCAGCATTTT
NA	TRBJ1-4	TRBV5-8	NA	CASSLRGYANEKLFF	TGTGCCAGCAGCTTAAGGGGGTACGCTAATGAAAAACTGTTTTTT
NA	TRBJ2-7	TRBV6-2/TRBV6-3	NA	CASSQTYEQYF	TGTGCCAGCAGCCAGACTTACGAGCAGTACTTC
NA	TRBJ1-5	TRBV18	TRBD1	CASSPGQADNQPQHF	TGTGCCAGCTCCCCCGGACAGGCGGACAATCAGCCCCAGCATTTT
NA	TRBJ2-1	TRBV4-3	TRBD2	CASSPIELAGGYNEQFF	TGCGCCAGCAGCCCGATAGAGCTAGCGGGAGGGTACAATGAGCAGTTCTTC
NA	TRBJ2-1	TRBV9	NA	CASSVVPNWSYNEQFF	TGTGCCAGCAGCGTAGTGCCTAATTGGTCCTACAATGAGCAGTTCTTC
once	TRBJ2-7	TRBV19	TRBD1	CASSYDREYGEQYF	TGTGCCAGTAGTTATGACAGGGAGTACGGCGAGCAGTACTTC
NA	TRBJ2-7	TRBV15	TRBD1	CATSKEQGSTYEQYF	TGTGCCACCAGCAAAGAACAGGGGTCAACCTACGAGCAGTACTTC
once	TRBJ2-3	TRBV21-1	NA	CASLASGGAGTDTQYF	TGTGCCAGCTTGGCTAGCGGGGGGGCTGGCACAGATACGCAGTATTTT
NA	TRBJ1-6	TRBV9	NA	CASSQHGQQEAPLHF	TGTGCCAGCAGCCAACACGGACAACAAGAAGCACCCCTCCACTTT
NA	TRBJ2-1	TRBV25-1	TRBD1	CASSEVLCDRGLCEQFF	TGTGCCAGCAGTGAAGTCTTGTGCGACAGGGGGCTCTGTGAGCAGTTCTTC
NA	TRBJ1-2	TRBV9	NA	CASSGSSYGYTF	TGTGCCAGCAGCGGTTCTAGCTATGGCTACACCTTC
NA	TRBJ2-5	TRBV5-5	NA	CASSFGQSQETQYF	TGTGCCAGCAGTTTCGGACAGAGCCAAGAGACCCAGTACTTC
NA	TRBJ1-1	TRBV6-2/TRBV6-3	NA	CASSLFARGGTEAFF	TGTGCCAGCAGTTTATTCGCACGGGGGGGCACTGAAGCTTTCTTT